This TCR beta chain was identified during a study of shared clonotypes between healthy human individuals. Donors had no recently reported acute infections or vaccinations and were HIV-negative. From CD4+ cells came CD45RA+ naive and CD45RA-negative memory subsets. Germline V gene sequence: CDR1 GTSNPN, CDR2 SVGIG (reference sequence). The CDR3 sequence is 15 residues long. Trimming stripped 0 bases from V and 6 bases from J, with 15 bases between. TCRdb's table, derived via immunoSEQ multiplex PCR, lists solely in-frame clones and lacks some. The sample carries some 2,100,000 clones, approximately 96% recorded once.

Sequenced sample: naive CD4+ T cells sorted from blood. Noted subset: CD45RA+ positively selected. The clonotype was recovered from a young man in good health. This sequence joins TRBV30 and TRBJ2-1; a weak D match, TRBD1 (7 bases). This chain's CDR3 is CAWSVRRGQSNEQFF. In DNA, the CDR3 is TGTGCCTGGAGTGTAAGGAGGGGACAGTCCAATGAGCAGTTCTTC.